Listed here is a single TCR beta chain. The antigen is unknown. This sample stems from a study of cytomegalovirus exposure and HLA in healthy donors. The study, taken as a whole, reports: In a later analysis, TCR beta V- and J-gene trimming was associated with a missense DCLRE1C variant. Researchers reportedly found TCR beta sequences accurately predicted most subjects' HLA-A and HLA-B alleles. A later analysis reported that several of the most significant clusters appeared to be linked to common viral pathogens, among them Epstein-Barr virus.

Both 60 Vbeta primers and 13 Jbeta primers went into the PCR. The protocol was immunoSEQ multiplex PCR, while the TCRdb copy is restricted to in-frame clones and leaves out a portion. The table records approximately 190,000 clones, around 78% of them present only once. The V gene lost 2 bases and the J gene lost 2 bases, with 9 bases spanning the gap. CDR3 size: 14 residues. Germline assignment: CDR1 SGHAT and CDR2 FQDESV (reference sequence). The sequence came from a woman aged 25 to 39 in good health and CMV-seropositive. The sequenced sample consisted of PBMCs. This sequence joins TRBV11-1 and TRBJ1-2; no clear D. The CDR3 loop is CASSLLGGNYGYTF. CDR3 nucleotides: TGTGCCAGCAGCTTACTGGGAGGGAACTATGGCTACACCTTC.